A single sample is the source of the 21 T cell receptor beta chains below, sequenced in a study of neoadjuvant anti-PD-1 for oral cavity cancer. Clones were read by immunoSEQ multiplex PCR, and TCRdb kept only the in-frame ones, dropping some. The sample carries about 81,000 clones, under 85% recorded once. The sequences come from PBMCs, collected before nivolumab (anti-PD-1) treatment. The receptors stem from a person aged 35 to 85 with oral cavity squamous cell carcinoma.

The table lists this clone with a few counts. The V gene is TRBV5-1, the J gene TRBJ2-3; tentative D call: TRBD1 (5 bases). Deletions cut 0 bases from V and 5 bases from J, with 10 bases between. This CDR3 has 14 amino acids. CDR1 is SGHRS, CDR2 YFSETQ, per germline. CDR3 amino acids: CASSLGRVVDTQYF. The CDR3 coding sequence is TGCGCCAGCAGCTTGGGCAGGGTGGTAGATACGCAGTATTTT.

V usage is TRBV19 and J usage is TRBJ1-5, with TRBD1 matching 7 bases. With V trimmed by 2 bases and J by 4 bases, 5 bases remained unmatched. The CDR3 length is 15 residues. The germline CDR1 and CDR2 sequences are LNHDA and SQIVND (reference sequence). The CDR3 is CASSIMGRGNQPQHF. Here the CDR3 DNA reads TGTGCCAGTAGTATAATGGGCAGGGGGAATCAGCCCCAGCATTTT.

This rearrangement joins TRBV29-1 to TRBJ2-7; TRBD2 matches at 9 bases. This CDR3 has 12 residues. From germline, CDR1 is SQVTM and CDR2 ANQGSEA. The V segment lost 4 bases and the J segment 6 bases; nucleotides outside the gene matches: 4. CDR3 DNA: TGCAGCGTTGTAGGACTAGCGCCCGAGCAGTACTTC. Translating gives CSVVGLAPEQYF.

This clone showed up just a few times. This chain uses TRBV27 with TRBJ2-4, with D hard to call. Deletions cut 7 bases from V and 6 bases from J, with 7 bases between. Germline CDR1 MNHEY, CDR2 SMNVEV (reference sequence). This CDR3 spans 11 amino acids. CDR3 DNA sequence: TGTGCCAGCACCGACGGAAACATTCAGTACTTC. It yields the protein CASTDGNIQYF.

This CDR3 reads CASSLGSETQYF. The CDR3 nucleotides read TGTGCCAGCAGTTTAGGCTCTGAGACCCAGTACTTC. The chain combines TRBV28 with TRBJ2-5; D not certain. Germline V gives CDR1 MDHEN, CDR2 SYDVKM. The V end was cut by 2 bases, the J end by 5 bases, with 6 bases between. The length of the CDR3 is 12 residues.

A note on this clone: At the DNA level, this CDR3 is encoded by other sequences in the same sample as well. The chain employs TRBV19 and TRBJ1-5, with D possibly matching TRBD1 (5 bases). Germline V CDR1 and CDR2: LNHDA, SQIVND (reference sequence). V shed 7 bases and J shed 4 bases, with 11 bases lying between them. This CDR3 is built from 13 residues. For the CDR3, the DNA is TGTGCCAGTAAAGGGCAGGGAAATCAGCCCCAGCATTTT. Protein sequence: CASKGQGNQPQHF.

The rearrangement joins TRBV29-1 to TRBJ2-7; the D is unclear. There are 12 residues in the CDR3. The V and J ends lost 4 bases and 3 bases respectively, with 10 bases between them. Germline CDR1 and CDR2: SQVTM and ANQGSEA. CDR3 bases: TGCAGCGTTGCGCGTGGTAGCTACGAGCAGTACTTC. This codes for CSVARGSYEQYF.

The chain joins TRBV7-2 to TRBJ2-1, with D perhaps being TRBD1 or TRBD2 (5 bases each). This CDR3 region has 16 residues. Between the trimmed V and J ends, which lost 4 bases and 5 bases, there was a span of 18 bases. Germline loops: CDR1 SGHTA, CDR2 FQGNSA. The CDR3 nucleotides are TGTGCCAGCAGCTCCGGTTATACGGGACCAAACAATGAGCAGTTCTTC. This gives the protein CASSSGYTGPNNEQFF.

The rearrangement links TRBV25-1 to TRBJ2-7; D unclear. CDR3 size: 14 residues. The germline gives CDR1 MGHDK, CDR2 SYGVNS. Trimming pared 3 bases from V and 2 bases from J, leaving 11 bases between. DNA for the CDR3: TGTGCCAGCAGTGACTCGGACGAGGCCTACGAGCAGTACTTC. Protein product: CASSDSDEAYEQYF.

V gene TRBV7-3 combines with J gene TRBJ2-1; D gene ambiguous. Trimming took 2 bases from V and 4 from J, leaving 6 bases between them. This CDR3 is 13 amino acids long. From germline, CDR1 is SGHTA and CDR2 FQGTGA. CDR3 DNA sequence: TGTGCCAGCAGCTTACTCGGTTACAATGAGCAGTTCTTC. This codes for CASSLLGYNEQFF.

The chain joins TRBV5-1 to TRBJ1-1; TRBD1 matches 12 bases. Germline V lookup: CDR1 SGHRS, CDR2 YFSETQ. The V and J ends lost 4 bases and 3 bases, in that order; junction bases with no gene match: 7. The CDR3 consists of 16 residues. The CDR3 nucleotides read TGCGCCAGCAGCGACCGGGACAGGGGGCGCGACACTGAAGCTTTCTTT. This sequence encodes CASSDRDRGRDTEAFF.

The chain carries TRBV2 and TRBJ2-1, with D unclear. With 7 bases removed from V and 7 bases from J, the gap between germline ends came to 11 bases. The CDR3 is 12 residues long. Germline lookup yields CDR1 SNHLY and CDR2 FYNNEI. The CDR3 is CASKTDFNEQFF. The CDR3 coding sequence is TGTGCCAGCAAGACCGACTTTAATGAGCAGTTCTTC.

In this sample, this clone turned up once. V is TRBV6-4 and J is TRBJ2-6; D tentatively fits TRBD1 or TRBD2 (5 bases each). CDR3 size: 16 residues. Between the trimmed V and J ends, which lost 2 bases and 1 base, there was a span of 9 bases. The germline gives CDR1 MRHNA, CDR2 SNTAGT. This chain's CDR3 is CASSDRGGSGANVLTF. The CDR3 nucleotides are TGTGCCAGCAGTGACCGGGGCGGGTCTGGGGCCAACGTCCTGACTTTC.

CDR3 DNA sequence: TGTGCCAGTAGCCCGACAGGGTGGGCAGATACGCAGTATTTT. Translated, it gives CASSPTGWADTQYF. This chain joins TRBV19 and TRBJ2-3, with 7 bases identical to TRBD1. The CDR3 covers 14 residues. J gave up 4 bases and V 6 bases, and 7 bases lay outside the gene matches. Germline lookup yields CDR1 LNHDA and CDR2 SQIVND (reference sequence).

The chain couples TRBV6-5 to TRBJ1-4; D unresolved. CDR3 size: 12 residues. Between the trimmed V and J ends, which lost 7 bases and 11 bases, there was a span of 14 bases. Per germline, CDR1 MNHEY and CDR2 SVGAGI. The CDR3, as DNA: TGTGCCAGCATCAACGAAGTGGGTAAACTGTTTTTT. It codes for CASINEVGKLFF.

The V gene is TRBV29-1, the J gene TRBJ1-2; D gene ambiguous. This CDR3 is 12 amino acids long. Trimming took 2 bases from V and 4 from J, leaving 8 bases between them. Germline values: CDR1 SQVTM, CDR2 ANQGSEA. The CDR3 here is CSVETLGYGYTF. The DNA for the CDR3 is TGCAGCGTTGAAACCCTGGGCTATGGCTACACCTTC.

V is TRBV10-3 and J is TRBJ2-2; TRBD2 might be the D (6 bases). Germline V gene sequence: CDR1 ENHRY, CDR2 SYGVKD. Trimming left V 6 bases short and J 4 bases short, with 12 bases between. The length of the CDR3 is 14 residues. The DNA of the CDR3 is TGTGCCATCAGCGGGAGCGATGGCACCGGGGAGCTGTTTTTT. Translating it yields CAISGSDGTGELFF.

This clone was picked up one time. This chain joins TRBV2 and TRBJ2-1, with 7 bases identical to TRBD2. The CDR3 runs 14 residues. Per the germline V gene, CDR1 is SNHLY and CDR2 is FYNNEI. J was trimmed by 4 bases and V by 4 bases; bases with no gene match: 4. The DNA for the CDR3 is TGTGCCAGCAGTGCTGGCGGGAGATACAATGAGCAGTTCTTC. It encodes CASSAGGRYNEQFF.

The chain employs TRBV19 and TRBJ1-5; D is possibly TRBD1 (5 bases). The ends were cut back, 4 bases at V and 6 bases at J, with 16 bases in the middle. The CDR3 is 15 residues long. Germline CDR1 and CDR2: LNHDA and SQIVND (reference sequence). CDR3 protein: CASSTRARDGQPQHF. The DNA of the CDR3 is TGTGCCAGTAGTACTCGGGCCAGGGACGGTCAGCCCCAGCATTTT.

V is TRBV6-5 and J is TRBJ2-7; TRBD1 is a possible D gene (5 bases). The CDR3 loop spans 13 amino acids. Trimming took 5 bases from V and 9 from J, leaving 17 bases between them. Germline CDR1 is MNHEY and CDR2 is SVGAGI. The CDR3: CASSPQGEEGQYF. In nucleotides, the CDR3 is TGTGCCAGCAGTCCGCAGGGTGAGGAAGGGCAGTACTTC.

This chain uses TRBV6-1 with TRBJ2-1; weak D call: TRBD2 (6 bases). The V end lost 6 bases, the J end lost 5 bases, and 14 bases lay between the germline ends. The germline V gene encodes CDR1 MNHNS and CDR2 SASEGT. The CDR3 is made up of 14 amino acids. CDR3 in amino acids: CASRDSGPHNEQFF. The DNA of the CDR3 is TGTGCCAGCAGGGATAGCGGTCCCCACAATGAGCAGTTCTTC.